Listed here are 29 T cell receptor beta chains from one sample, sequenced in a study of monozygotic twins with inflammatory bowel disease. TCRdb reprocessed the 5' RACE reads; each CDR3 protein has one entry and no DNA is given. The sample table includes about 450,000 distinct CDR3 sequences. Source material: blood. Receptors originate from a human donor with ulcerative colitis or Crohn's disease, or a healthy co-twin of an affected twin (not recorded which).

The CDR3 is CASSEWGRISNQPQHF. The J gene is TRBJ1-5, the V gene TRBV6-1; the TCRdb D gene call, TRBD1, has no DNA to confirm it. Germline V CDR1 and CDR2: MNHNS, SASEGT. The CDR3 spans 16 residues.

The rearrangement uses TRBV5-1 and TRBJ2-1; the TCRdb D gene call, TRBD1, has no DNA to confirm it. Germline lookup yields CDR1 SGHRS and CDR2 YFSETQ. CDR3 length: 13 residues. CDR3 loop: CASSPGQELEQFF.

This chain joins TRBV6-5 and TRBJ2-1; as DNA is missing, the TRBD2 call by TCRdb cannot be tested. The germline V gene encodes CDR1 MNHEY and CDR2 SVGAGI. The CDR3 sequence is 18 residues long. CDR3: CASSWDRPGTSGYNEQFF.

This rearrangement joins TRBV5-6 to TRBJ2-5; TCRdb picks TRBD1, but there is no DNA to check that call. Germline loops: CDR1 SGHDT, CDR2 YYEEEE. The CDR3 has 17 amino acids. The CDR3 loop is CASSFPRDRGRQETQYF.

V gene TRBV5-1 combines with J gene TRBJ1-2; TCRdb calls TRBD1, which cannot be checked without DNA. There are 14 residues in the CDR3. The V gene's germline CDR1 is SGHRS and CDR2 YFSETQ. The CDR3 loop is CASSFGTGTGAYTF.

The rearrangement joins TRBV5-4 to TRBJ2-5; lacking DNA, the TRBD1 call made by TCRdb goes unchecked. The CDR3 runs 13 residues. Per the germline V gene, CDR1 is SGHNT and CDR2 is YYREEE (reference sequence). The CDR3 sequence: CASSLISGETQYF.

This chain uses TRBV30 with TRBJ2-7. The CDR3 runs to 12 residues. Germline CDR1 is GTSNPN and CDR2 is SVGIG (reference sequence). The CDR3 loop is CAWSLGPNEQYF.

V is TRBV4-1 and J is TRBJ2-5; without DNA, the TCRdb call of TRBD1 cannot be checked. CDR3 length: 17 amino acids. Germline V lookup: CDR1 MGHRA, CDR2 YSYEKL. CDR3 amino acids: CASSQASRTLVIESQYF.

V usage is TRBV7-2 and J usage is TRBJ2-3; as DNA is missing, the TRBD2 call by TCRdb cannot be tested. Germline V CDR1 and CDR2: SGHTA, FQGNSA. CDR3 length: 17 amino acids. CDR3 sequence reads: CASSLTGLAGRTDTQYF.

This chain connects TRBV20-1 to TRBJ1-5. The length of the CDR3 is 14 residues. Germline-derived CDR1 and CDR2 are DFQATT and SNEGSKA (reference sequence). CDR3 protein: CSAPPQSGNQPQHF.

The chain carries TRBV30 and TRBJ1-5. The germline CDR1 and CDR2 sequences are GTSNPN and SVGIG (reference sequence). The CDR3 is 14 amino acids. The CDR3 sequence is CAWSVPQNNQPQHF.

The chain couples TRBV20-1 to TRBJ2-2. The CDR3 has 13 residues. Germline V gene sequence: CDR1 DFQATT, CDR2 SNEGSKA (reference sequence). CDR3 in amino acids: CSARLAQTGELFF.

V is TRBV20-1 and J is TRBJ1-1; TCRdb's D call of TRBD1 is untestable without DNA. CDR3 length equals 16 residues. Germline assignment: CDR1 DFQATT and CDR2 SNEGSKA (reference sequence). This CDR3 reads CSARDNSGQGLTEAFF.

V and J are TRBV4-1 and TRBJ1-6; TCRdb gives TRBD1 as the D gene, but with no DNA this cannot be confirmed. The CDR3 loop spans 15 amino acids. The germline V gene has CDR1 MGHRA and CDR2 YSYEKL. This chain's CDR3 is CASSQDRGQSSPLHF.

This chain's CDR3 is CASTGGTNPYNEQFF. The chain is built from TRBV19 and TRBJ2-1; TCRdb's D gene call, TRBD1, goes unchecked for lack of DNA. This CDR3 has 15 residues. Germline V gene data show CDR1 as LNHDA and CDR2 as SQIVND (reference sequence).

The V and J genes are TRBV20-1 and TRBJ2-7; there is no DNA to check the TCRdb D call of TRBD1. Germline V CDR1 and CDR2: DFQATT, SNEGSKA (reference sequence). This CDR3 spans 14 amino acids. The CDR3 sequence is CSASPLGQGDEQYF.

The rearrangement links TRBV7-2 to TRBJ1-1. Germline lookup yields CDR1 SGHTA and CDR2 FQGNSA. The CDR3 consists of 12 residues. CDR3 protein: CASSLAHLKAFF.

CDR3 sequence: CASSLIRQLPTEAFF. The gene calls are TRBV5-6 and TRBJ1-1. CDR1 and CDR2 (germline): SGHDT, YYEEEE. This CDR3 has 15 amino acids.

The V call is TRBV6-1, the J call TRBJ2-1. Germline assignment: CDR1 MNHNS and CDR2 SASEGT. The CDR3 is 12 residues long. This CDR3 is CASSEAIYEQFF.

The genes are TRBV6-5 and TRBJ1-2; lacking DNA, the TRBD1 call made by TCRdb goes unchecked. CDR1 is MNHEY, CDR2 SVGAGI, per germline. This CDR3 comprises 12 residues. The CDR3 sequence: CASTRQGTGYTF.

V is TRBV6-1 and J is TRBJ2-1; TCRdb selects TRBD2, and the lack of DNA leaves this call unchecked. CDR3 length equals 14 residues. CDR1 and CDR2 (germline): MNHNS, SASEGT. The CDR3 loop is CASTGDFPYNEQFF.

The V call is TRBV4-1, the J call TRBJ2-7. This CDR3 comprises 15 residues. The germline V gene has CDR1 MGHRA and CDR2 YSYEKL. The CDR3 region is CASSVSLSLLYEQYF.

The J gene is TRBJ1-5, the V gene TRBV10-3; the TCRdb call, TRBD1, lacks DNA for checking. This CDR3 region has 15 residues. Germline V gene lookup returns CDR1 ENHRY and CDR2 SYGVKD. The CDR3 here is CAISESAGPGQPQHF.

This chain uses TRBV27 with TRBJ2-7; the D call of TRBD2 rests on TCRdb alone, since no DNA is present to check it. Germline assignment: CDR1 MNHEY and CDR2 SMNVEV (reference sequence). This CDR3 contains 11 residues. CDR3 amino acids: CASIGGYEQYF.

This chain uses TRBV5-1 with TRBJ1-6. In germline, CDR1 is SGHRS, CDR2 YFSETQ. The CDR3 covers 15 residues. CDR3 amino acids: CASSLQRVHNSPLHF.

The V call is TRBV10-3, the J call TRBJ2-1; TCRdb designates TRBD2, a call that cannot be tested without DNA. This CDR3 has 15 residues. Germline V CDR1 and CDR2: ENHRY, SYGVKD. The CDR3 loop reads CAISDLEEGYNEQFF.

This rearrangement joins TRBV19 to TRBJ1-5; the D call of TRBD1 rests on TCRdb alone, since no DNA is present to check it. The CDR3 loop spans 12 amino acids. CDR1 LNHDA and CDR2 SQIVND come from the germline V gene (reference sequence). The CDR3 sequence: CASSPAEGPQHF.

V gene TRBV20-1 combines with J gene TRBJ2-3; TCRdb picks TRBD1, but there is no DNA to check that call. Germline V lookup: CDR1 DFQATT, CDR2 SNEGSKA (reference sequence). CDR3 length equals 14 residues. CDR3 sequence: CSARVGRGGDTQYF.

J is TRBJ1-6 and V is TRBV7-2; absent DNA, TCRdb's TRBD1 call cannot be checked. This CDR3 is built from 14 residues. Germline V gene data show CDR1 as SGHTA and CDR2 as FQGNSA. The CDR3: CASSLSGTNSPLHF.